The sequence of this TCR beta chain was determined in a study of blood T cell repertoires in COVID-19. Only one count was recorded for this clone. Assay: immunoSEQ multiplex PCR; the TCRdb copy retains only in-frame clones and omits some. The repertoire holds about 150,000 clones, with approximately 85% as singletons. From germline, CDR1 is LGHDT and CDR2 YNNKEL (reference sequence). This CDR3 is 14 amino acids long. Between the trimmed V and J ends, which lost 6 bases and 4 bases, there was a span of 15 bases. The rearrangement links TRBV3-1 (or the pseudogene TRBV3-2) to TRBJ1-2; D remains unclear. Sequenced material: peripheral blood. This receptor was obtained from a man aged 80 or over with COVID-19, enrolled during active disease. The CDR3 DNA reads TGTGCCAGCAGTCCCATGGCAAGCGGCTATGGCTACACCTTC. This codes for CASSPMASGYGYTF.